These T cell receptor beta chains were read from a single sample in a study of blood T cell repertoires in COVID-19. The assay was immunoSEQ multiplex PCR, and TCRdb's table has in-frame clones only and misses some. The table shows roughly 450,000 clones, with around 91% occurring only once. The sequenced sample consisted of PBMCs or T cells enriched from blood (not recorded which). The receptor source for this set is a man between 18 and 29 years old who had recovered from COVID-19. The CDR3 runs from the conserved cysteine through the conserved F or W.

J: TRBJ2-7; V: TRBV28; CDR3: CASSFGAGGSYEQYF
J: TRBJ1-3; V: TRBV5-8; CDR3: CASSPNRVFRNTIYF
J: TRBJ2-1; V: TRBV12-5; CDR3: CASGPGLGSQEQFF
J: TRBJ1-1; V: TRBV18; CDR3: CASRDSTVTEAFF
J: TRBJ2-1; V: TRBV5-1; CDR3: CASSSTGRQFF
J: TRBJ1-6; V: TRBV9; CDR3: CASSVDGLESPLHF
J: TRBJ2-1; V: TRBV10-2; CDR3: CASSETSAEYNEQFF
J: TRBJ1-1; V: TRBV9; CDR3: CASSAFSGMNTEAFF
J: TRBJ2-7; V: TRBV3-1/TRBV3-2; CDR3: CASSQAPGQSSYEQYF
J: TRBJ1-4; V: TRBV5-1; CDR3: CASSLGGRGRANEKLFF
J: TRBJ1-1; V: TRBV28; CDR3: CASSFPYTGATEAFF
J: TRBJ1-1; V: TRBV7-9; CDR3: CASSLMGTANTEAFF
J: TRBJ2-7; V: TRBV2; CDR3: CASNRLDYEQYF
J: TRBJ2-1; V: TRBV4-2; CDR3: CASSQKPGTSGPQENEQFF
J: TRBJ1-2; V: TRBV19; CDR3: CATKTGGKGSNTF
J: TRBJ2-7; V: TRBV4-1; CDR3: CASSQGVDSTYEQYF
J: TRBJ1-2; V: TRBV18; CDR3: CASSPSENYGYTF